These 2 T cell receptor beta chains share one sample of origin, sequenced in a study of cytomegalovirus exposure and HLA in healthy donors. Amplification used 60 Vbeta primers and 13 Jbeta primers. Repertoires were generated with immunoSEQ multiplex PCR, while TCRdb's copy carries only in-frame clones and drops some. Recorded here are some 84,000 clones; the top ten clones represent about 0.6%. Input material: PBMCs. All receptors come from a man over 45 in good health and CMV-seronegative.

The CDR3 protein is CASSYASGGINEQFF. The CDR3 DNA reads TGTGCCAGCAGTTACGCTAGCGGGGGGATCAATGAGCAGTTCTTC. The V call is TRBV6-5, the J call TRBJ2-1, with TRBD2 matching over 11 bases. Germline V lookup: CDR1 MNHEY, CDR2 SVGAGI. There are 15 residues in the CDR3. J was trimmed by 6 bases and V by 2 bases; bases with no gene match: 3.

The CDR3 bases are TGTGCCAGCAGCTTGAGCCTAGGGGAGGTACATTACGAGCAGTACTTC. Encoded protein: CASSLSLGEVHYEQYF. This chain joins TRBV5-6 and TRBJ2-7; possible D gene TRBD2, 6 bases. V was clipped by 1 base and J by 4 bases, with 18 bases between them. The CDR3 is 16 residues long. CDR1 and CDR2 from the germline V gene are SGHDT and YYEEEE.